Listed below are T cell receptor beta chains from one sample, sequenced in a study of brain T cells in children with intractable seizures. Generated by immunoSEQ multiplex PCR, the TCRdb table keeps only in-frame clones and is missing some. Here the sample spans approximately 330,000 clones, 85% to 95% being singletons. This specimen was peripheral blood, taken less than 6 months after surgery. The receptors were sampled from a boy in the first two years of life with tuberous sclerosis and intractable seizures. Both conserved end residues are part of each CDR3. Fields, in order: clone size, V gene, J gene, D gene, CDR3 DNA, CDR3 protein. The D gene is left open where the match is weak. A row's size may be missing; if present it is once, few, many or a size class.

clone size: .; V gene: TRBV4-1; J gene: TRBJ1-6; D gene: TRBD1; CDR3 DNA: TGCGCCAGCAGCCAAGAGGGACAGGGGGCTTCACCCCTCCACTTT; CDR3 protein: CASSQEGQGASPLHF
clone size: once; V gene: TRBV7-9; J gene: TRBJ2-7; D gene: .; CDR3 DNA: TGTGCCAGCAGCTTAGGGTGGCGGGACACCTACGAGCAGTACTTC; CDR3 protein: CASSLGWRDTYEQYF
clone size: .; V gene: TRBV7-3; J gene: TRBJ1-2; D gene: .; CDR3 DNA: TGTGCCAGCAGCGCGGACGGCTCTAGGGGCTACACCTTC; CDR3 protein: CASSADGSRGYTF
clone size: .; V gene: TRBV5-1; J gene: TRBJ1-1; D gene: TRBD1; CDR3 DNA: TGCGCCAGCAGCCAAACACAGGGGGTGAACACTGAAGCTTTCTTT; CDR3 protein: CASSQTQGVNTEAFF
clone size: once; V gene: TRBV7-2; J gene: TRBJ2-1; D gene: .; CDR3 DNA: TGTGCCAGCAGCTTATCCCCTTACAATGAGCAGTTCTTC; CDR3 protein: CASSLSPYNEQFF
clone size: .; V gene: TRBV28; J gene: TRBJ2-1; D gene: .; CDR3 DNA: TGTGCCAGCAGTTTTCCCAAGGGGCAGTTCTTC; CDR3 protein: CASSFPKGQFF
clone size: once; V gene: TRBV9; J gene: TRBJ1-2; D gene: .; CDR3 DNA: TGTGCCAGCAGCGTAGCTGGATATGGCTACACCTTC; CDR3 protein: CASSVAGYGYTF
clone size: .; V gene: TRBV21-1; J gene: TRBJ2-1; D gene: .; CDR3 DNA: TGTGCCAGCAGCAAAGAGGAGAAAAATCGGCGGGAGGGTAACAATGAGCAGTTCTTC; CDR3 protein: CASSKEEKNRREGNNEQFF
clone size: .; V gene: TRBV19; J gene: TRBJ1-5; D gene: .; CDR3 DNA: TGTGCCAGTAGTATTTTCGACGGATTCAATCAGCCCCAGCATTTT; CDR3 protein: CASSIFDGFNQPQHF
clone size: few; V gene: TRBV19; J gene: TRBJ1-1; D gene: .; CDR3 DNA: TGTGCCAGTAGTATACCCACGGATGACACTGAAGCTTTCTTT; CDR3 protein: CASSIPTDDTEAFF
clone size: .; V gene: TRBV5-6; J gene: TRBJ1-3; D gene: .; CDR3 DNA: TGTGCCAGCAGCTTGGTGGGGGCAGGTTCTGGAAACACCATATATTTT; CDR3 protein: CASSLVGAGSGNTIYF
clone size: once; V gene: TRBV19; J gene: TRBJ1-4; D gene: TRBD1; CDR3 DNA: TGTGCCAGTAGATCCAACAGGGGCTCGCGAGAAAAACTGTTTTTT; CDR3 protein: CASRSNRGSREKLFF
clone size: .; V gene: TRBV3-1/TRBV3-2; J gene: TRBJ2-7; D gene: .; CDR3 DNA: TGTGCCAGCAGCGCAGGACGGTCCTACGAGCAGTACTTC; CDR3 protein: CASSAGRSYEQYF
clone size: .; V gene: TRBV27; J gene: TRBJ2-2; D gene: TRBD1; CDR3 DNA: TGTGCCAGCAACCCACAGGGGATCCCCGGGGAGCTGTTTTTT; CDR3 protein: CASNPQGIPGELFF